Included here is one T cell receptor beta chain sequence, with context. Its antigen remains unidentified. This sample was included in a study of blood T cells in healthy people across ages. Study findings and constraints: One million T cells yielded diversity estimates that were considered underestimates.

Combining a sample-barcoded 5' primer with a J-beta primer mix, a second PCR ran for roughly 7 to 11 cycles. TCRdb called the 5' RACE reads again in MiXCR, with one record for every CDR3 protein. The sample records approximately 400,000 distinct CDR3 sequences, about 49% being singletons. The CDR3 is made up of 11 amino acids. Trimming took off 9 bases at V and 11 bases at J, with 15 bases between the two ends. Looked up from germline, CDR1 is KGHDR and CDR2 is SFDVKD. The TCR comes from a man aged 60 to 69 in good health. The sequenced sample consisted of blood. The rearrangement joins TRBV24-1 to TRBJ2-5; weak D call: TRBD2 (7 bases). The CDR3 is CATEEGGMQYF. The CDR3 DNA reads TGTGCCACCGAAGAGGGGGGGATGCAGTACTTC.